The rows below give T cell receptor beta chains drawn from one sample of a study of blood T cell repertoires in COVID-19. Assay: immunoSEQ multiplex PCR; the TCRdb copy retains only in-frame clones and omits some. The table has about 230,000 clones, approximately 83% seen once. Sequenced: peripheral blood. The receptors shown here come from a man aged 40-49 years with acute or convalescent COVID-19. CDR3s include the opening cysteine and the closing phenylalanine or tryptophan. A D gene is named only where the DNA matches it firmly. Expanded clones are given a class, and other clones once, few, many or no size at all.

J: TRBJ1-1; D: TRBD1; size: .; V: TRBV6-5; CDR3: CASRGQGGEAFF; DNA: TGTGCCAGCCGAGGACAGGGTGGAGAAGCTTTCTTT
J: TRBJ1-1; D: TRBD1; size: few; V: TRBV18; CDR3: CASSPTGPEAFF; DNA: TGTGCCAGCTCACCGACAGGGCCTGAAGCTTTCTTT
J: TRBJ1-2; D: .; size: .; V: TRBV10-2; CDR3: CASSEGGFSYGYTF; DNA: TGCGCCAGCAGTGAAGGCGGATTCTCCTATGGCTACACCTTC
J: TRBJ2-7; D: TRBD2; size: .; V: TRBV7-2; CDR3: CASSLVPREYYEQYF; DNA: TGTGCCAGCAGCTTAGTTCCGCGGGAGTACTACGAGCAGTACTTC
J: TRBJ2-5; D: .; size: few; V: TRBV27; CDR3: CASSGGVQETQYF; DNA: TGTGCCAGCAGTGGCGGGGTCCAAGAGACCCAGTACTTC
J: TRBJ1-1; D: .; size: .; V: TRBV29-1; CDR3: CSVEEGGGRITEAFF; DNA: TGCAGCGTTGAGGAAGGGGGGGGCCGGATCACTGAAGCTTTCTTT
J: TRBJ2-5; D: .; size: .; V: TRBV7-9; CDR3: CASSPNWAPQETQYF; DNA: TGTGCCAGCAGCCCCAATTGGGCTCCCCAAGAGACCCAGTACTTC
J: TRBJ2-3; D: TRBD2; size: .; V: TRBV18; CDR3: CASSPTSGSPDTQYF; DNA: TGTGCCAGCTCACCAACTAGCGGGAGCCCAGATACGCAGTATTTT
J: TRBJ2-2; D: .; size: once; V: TRBV2; CDR3: CASSEQGTGELFF; DNA: TGTGCCAGCAGTGAACAGGGGACCGGGGAGCTGTTTTTT
J: TRBJ2-3; D: TRBD2; size: .; V: TRBV7-3; CDR3: CASSSIGTSGRADTQYF; DNA: TGTGCCAGCAGCTCCATTGGGACTAGCGGGAGAGCAGATACGCAGTATTTT
J: TRBJ1-1; D: TRBD1; size: .; V: TRBV5-1; CDR3: CASSHGQGLDTEAFF; DNA: TGCGCCAGCAGCCATGGACAGGGTTTGGACACTGAAGCTTTCTTT
J: TRBJ1-4; D: .; size: .; V: TRBV30; CDR3: CAWSGLPSNEKLFF; DNA: TGTGCCTGGAGTGGGCTTCCCTCTAATGAAAAACTGTTTTTT
J: TRBJ2-1; D: TRBD2; size: .; V: TRBV11-2; CDR3: CASSFLGLAEPRTNEQFF; DNA: TGTGCCAGCAGCTTCCTGGGACTAGCGGAACCGCGGACCAATGAGCAGTTCTTC
J: TRBJ2-7; D: TRBD1; size: few; V: TRBV19; CDR3: CASSLRDRAYEQYF; DNA: TGTGCCAGTAGTCTCCGGGACAGGGCCTACGAGCAGTACTTC
J: TRBJ1-5; D: .; size: .; V: TRBV12-3/TRBV12-4; CDR3: CASSLGRVQPQHF; DNA: TGTGCCAGCAGTTTAGGCAGGGTTCAGCCCCAGCATTTT
J: TRBJ1-2; D: .; size: .; V: TRBV7-9; CDR3: CAWEGSIIFGYTF; DNA: TGTGCCTGGGAGGGGAGTATTATTTTCGGCTACACCTTC
J: TRBJ1-1; D: TRBD1; size: .; V: TRBV18; CDR3: CASSDRVRTEAFF; DNA: TGTGCCAGCTCAGACAGGGTTAGGACTGAAGCTTTCTTT
J: TRBJ1-1; D: .; size: .; V: TRBV2; CDR3: CASSGHIYPNTEAFF; DNA: TGTGCCAGCAGTGGACATATTTACCCGAACACTGAAGCTTTCTTT
J: TRBJ2-7; D: TRBD2; size: .; V: TRBV5-5; CDR3: CASSLDTGREIYEQYF; DNA: TGTGCCAGCAGCTTGGATACCGGGAGGGAAATCTACGAGCAGTACTTC
J: TRBJ2-1; D: TRBD1; size: .; V: TRBV15; CDR3: CATISGQGGGNEQFF; DNA: TGTGCCACCATCTCTGGACAGGGGGGAGGGAATGAGCAGTTCTTC
J: TRBJ1-1; D: .; size: .; V: TRBV3-1/TRBV3-2; CDR3: CASSYGGAGNTEAFF; DNA: TGTGCCAGCAGCTACGGGGGGGCCGGGAACACTGAAGCTTTCTTT
J: TRBJ1-4; D: TRBD1; size: .; V: TRBV7-2; CDR3: CASSLGQGLFF; DNA: TGTGCCAGCAGCCTGGGACAGGGTTTGTTTTTT
J: TRBJ1-5; D: .; size: .; V: TRBV6-5; CDR3: CATARAIGNQPQHF; DNA: TGTGCCACCGCCAGGGCAATCGGGAATCAGCCCCAGCATTTT
J: TRBJ1-5; D: TRBD1; size: once; V: TRBV7-8; CDR3: CASSPGPGGKSQPQHF; DNA: TGTGCCAGCAGCCCGGGGCCAGGGGGTAAATCGCAGCCCCAGCATTTT
J: TRBJ2-7; D: .; size: .; V: TRBV4-3; CDR3: CASSQDLGRSYEQYF; DNA: TGCGCCAGCAGCCAAGATCTAGGGAGGTCCTACGAGCAGTACTTC
J: TRBJ2-3; D: .; size: .; V: TRBV29-1; CDR3: CSTTEGEDTQYF; DNA: TGCAGCACAACGGAAGGGGAAGATACGCAGTATTTT
J: TRBJ2-1; D: TRBD2; size: .; V: TRBV25-1; CDR3: CASSESSGQPTEQFF; DNA: TGTGCCAGCAGTGAGTCTAGCGGCCAACCGACGGAGCAGTTCTTC
J: TRBJ1-2; D: .; size: .; V: TRBV5-8; CDR3: CASSFRQLGYTF; DNA: TGTGCCAGCAGCTTTCGACAGCTCGGCTACACCTTC
J: TRBJ1-1; D: .; size: .; V: TRBV7-2; CDR3: CASSPRAVGQGGSTEAFF; DNA: TGTGCCAGCAGCCCGCGTGCCGTAGGCCAGGGCGGGAGCACTGAAGCTTTCTTT
J: TRBJ2-3; D: TRBD2; size: .; V: TRBV5-4; CDR3: CASSYGLARDAADTQYF; DNA: TGTGCCAGCAGCTATGGACTAGCACGGGACGCCGCAGATACGCAGTATTTT
J: TRBJ2-7; D: .; size: .; V: TRBV15; CDR3: CATSRDLSGYEQYF; DNA: TGTGCCACCAGCAGAGATCTATCCGGGTACGAGCAGTACTTC
J: TRBJ2-7; D: TRBD2; size: once; V: TRBV30; CDR3: CASLAGGSYEQYF; DNA: TGTGCCTCTTTAGCGGGAGGATCCTACGAGCAGTACTTC
J: TRBJ1-3; D: .; size: .; V: TRBV19; CDR3: CASRGAGSGNTIYF; DNA: TGTGCCAGTCGAGGTGCCGGGAGTGGAAACACCATATATTTT
J: TRBJ1-1; D: .; size: .; V: TRBV7-9; CDR3: CASSFERGTEAFF; DNA: TGTGCCAGCAGCTTCGAAAGGGGGACTGAAGCTTTCTTT
J: TRBJ1-2; D: .; size: .; V: TRBV4-1; CDR3: CASSQDWGGINYGYTF; DNA: TGCGCCAGCAGCCAAGATTGGGGGGGAATTAACTATGGCTACACCTTC
J: TRBJ2-1; D: TRBD1; size: once; V: TRBV2; CDR3: CASRPTGHYNEQFF; DNA: TGTGCCAGCAGACCGACAGGGCATTACAATGAGCAGTTCTTC
J: TRBJ2-7; D: .; size: .; V: TRBV5-6; CDR3: CASSYFAGANEQYF; DNA: TGTGCCAGCAGCTACTTTGCGGGGGCTAACGAGCAGTACTTC
J: TRBJ1-2; D: .; size: .; V: TRBV6-5; CDR3: CASTLQGLETRGYTF; DNA: TGTGCCAGCACCCTACAGGGCTTAGAGACGCGCGGCTACACCTTC
J: TRBJ1-5; D: TRBD1; size: .; V: TRBV7-9; CDR3: CASSLGQGNQPQHF; DNA: TGTGCCAGCAGCTTAGGACAGGGAAATCAGCCCCAGCATTTT
J: TRBJ2-1; D: TRBD1; size: .; V: TRBV15; CDR3: CATSRDLVGGQLQFF; DNA: TGTGCCACCAGCAGAGACTTGGTAGGGGGCCAACTCCAGTTCTTC
J: TRBJ1-5; D: .; size: .; V: TRBV6-5; CDR3: CASSLLGGSSQPQHF; DNA: TGTGCCAGCAGCCTCCTGGGGGGGTCAAGCCAGCCCCAGCATTTT
J: TRBJ1-4; D: TRBD1; size: .; V: TRBV6-5; CDR3: CASSLDRGNQKLFF; DNA: TGTGCCAGCAGCCTGGACAGGGGTAATCAAAAACTGTTTTTT
J: TRBJ1-4; D: .; size: .; V: TRBV5-1; CDR3: CASSDATGNEKLFF; DNA: TGCGCCAGCAGCGACGCAACAGGAAATGAAAAACTGTTTTTT
J: TRBJ1-1; D: .; size: .; V: TRBV30; CDR3: CAWSSGVGNTEAFF; DNA: TGTGCCTGGAGCTCAGGGGTCGGGAACACTGAAGCTTTCTTT
J: TRBJ1-6; D: TRBD1; size: .; V: TRBV2; CDR3: CASSSGTVYGSPLHF; DNA: TGTGCCAGCAGTTCTGGGACAGTGTATGGTTCACCCCTCCACTTT
J: TRBJ2-1; D: .; size: few; V: TRBV19; CDR3: CASSIQANSYNEQFF; DNA: TGTGCCAGTAGTATCCAGGCAAACTCTTACAATGAGCAGTTCTTC
J: TRBJ1-4; D: .; size: .; V: TRBV14; CDR3: CASSQQTGKTNEKLFF; DNA: TGTGCCAGCAGCCAACAAACAGGGAAAACTAATGAAAAACTGTTTTTT
J: TRBJ1-1; D: TRBD1; size: .; V: TRBV7-9; CDR3: CASTVGTGAMNTEAFF; DNA: TGTGCCAGCACCGTCGGGACAGGGGCCATGAACACTGAAGCTTTCTTT
J: TRBJ2-5; D: TRBD2; size: .; V: TRBV2; CDR3: CASVLLAGVTETQYF; DNA: TGTGCCAGCGTGCTACTAGCGGGAGTTACGGAGACCCAGTACTTC
J: TRBJ2-2; D: TRBD1; size: .; V: TRBV2; CDR3: CASRTGHNTGELFF; DNA: TGTGCCAGCAGGACAGGGCATAACACCGGGGAGCTGTTTTTT
J: TRBJ2-7; D: TRBD1; size: .; V: TRBV18; CDR3: CASSPPTDRDYEQYF; DNA: TGTGCCAGCTCACCACCGACGGACAGGGACTACGAGCAGTACTTC
J: TRBJ2-5; D: .; size: .; V: TRBV7-2; CDR3: CASSLTSYLETQYF; DNA: TGTGCCAGCAGCTTAACTAGCTATCTAGAGACCCAGTACTTC
J: TRBJ2-7; D: .; size: .; V: TRBV5-8; CDR3: CASSDRGSGVLLQYF; DNA: TGTGCCAGCAGCGACCGCGGCTCAGGGGTTCTTTTGCAGTACTTC
J: TRBJ2-7; D: .; size: .; V: TRBV10-3; CDR3: CAISGRTVGVNEQYF; DNA: TGTGCCATCAGTGGACGGACAGTGGGGGTTAACGAGCAGTACTTC